The 5 T cell receptor beta chains presented below share a single source sample, sequenced in a study of OX40 agonist ivuxolimab in advanced cancers. Using immunoSEQ multiplex PCR, the repertoire was profiled, and TCRdb retains in-frame clones only, with some absent. The repertoire holds roughly 100,000 clones, with roughly 89% as singletons. The sequenced sample was CD4+ or CD8+ T cells sorted from blood, obtained in a trial of the OX40 agonist ivuxolimab. These receptors were obtained from an adult with an advanced solid tumor such as melanoma, head and neck, liver or kidney cancer.

The rearrangement links TRBV7-2 to TRBJ2-5; no firm D call. The V gene lost 3 bases and the J gene lost 3 bases, with 8 bases spanning the gap. The CDR3 sequence is 13 residues long. Germline V lookup: CDR1 SGHTA, CDR2 FQGNSA. The CDR3 coding sequence is TGTGCCAGCAGCTTTAGAATCGAAGAGACCCAGTACTTC. Translation gives CASSFRIEETQYF.

The chain has TRBV5-6 and TRBJ2-5; TRBD1 agrees at 7 bases. Trimming removed 0 bases from V and 5 bases from J; junction bases left unmatched: 7. The germline V gene encodes CDR1 SGHDT and CDR2 YYEEEE. This CDR3 has 15 amino acids. As DNA, the CDR3 is TGTGCCAGCAGCTTGGATAGGGGGCCGGGGGAGACCCAGTACTTC. This codes for CASSLDRGPGETQYF.

This chain uses TRBV9 with TRBJ2-7, with 9 bases that match TRBD1. The CDR3 consists of 15 residues. CDR1 and CDR2 from the germline V gene are SGDLS and YYNGEE. V shed 0 bases, J shed 4 bases, and the junction held 5 bases outside the gene matches. CDR3 region: CASSVGGQGIYEQYF. The CDR3 DNA reads as TGTGCCAGCAGCGTAGGAGGACAGGGGATATACGAGCAGTACTTC.

The chain combines TRBV29-1 with TRBJ2-5, with unresolved D. Trimming pared 1 base from V and 2 bases from J, leaving 20 bases between. This CDR3 spans 17 amino acids. Germline CDR1 SQVTM, CDR2 ANQGSEA. CDR3: CSVEGTTAPTWQETQYF. The CDR3 DNA sequence: TGCAGCGTTGAAGGAACTACTGCACCGACCTGGCAAGAGACCCAGTACTTC.

The CDR3 bases are TGTGCCAGCAGTTTGCAGGCTACAAGGGATGAAAAACTGTTTTTT. It specifies CASSLQATRDEKLFF. The chain combines TRBV6-1 with TRBJ1-4; D unresolved. The germline V and J ends were trimmed by 5 bases and 6 bases, with 16 bases remaining between them. The CDR3 has 15 amino acids. The germline V gene has CDR1 MNHNS and CDR2 SASEGT.